This T cell receptor (beta chain) was captured in a study of T cells after yellow fever vaccination. Trimming shortened V by 2 bases and J by 5 bases, and 7 bases separated the two germline ends. Germline V gives CDR1 SGHNT, CDR2 YYREEE (reference sequence). The CDR3 contains 12 residues. This clonotype was counted ten times or more. One entry per CDR3 protein results from TCRdb running MiXCR on the 5' RACE reads. Here the sample spans 100,000 to 150,000 distinct CDR3 sequences, approximately 7% being singletons. The genes are TRBV5-4 and TRBJ1-1, with D unclear. Sequencing was performed on CD4+ T cells sorted from PBMCs, taken more than 8 days after the first yellow fever vaccination. The clonotype comes from a man between 18 and 35 years old who received the YFV17D yellow fever vaccine. DNA for the CDR3: TGTGCCAGCAGCTTTGATAGTACTGAAGCTTTCTTT. Translation gives CASSFDSTEAFF.